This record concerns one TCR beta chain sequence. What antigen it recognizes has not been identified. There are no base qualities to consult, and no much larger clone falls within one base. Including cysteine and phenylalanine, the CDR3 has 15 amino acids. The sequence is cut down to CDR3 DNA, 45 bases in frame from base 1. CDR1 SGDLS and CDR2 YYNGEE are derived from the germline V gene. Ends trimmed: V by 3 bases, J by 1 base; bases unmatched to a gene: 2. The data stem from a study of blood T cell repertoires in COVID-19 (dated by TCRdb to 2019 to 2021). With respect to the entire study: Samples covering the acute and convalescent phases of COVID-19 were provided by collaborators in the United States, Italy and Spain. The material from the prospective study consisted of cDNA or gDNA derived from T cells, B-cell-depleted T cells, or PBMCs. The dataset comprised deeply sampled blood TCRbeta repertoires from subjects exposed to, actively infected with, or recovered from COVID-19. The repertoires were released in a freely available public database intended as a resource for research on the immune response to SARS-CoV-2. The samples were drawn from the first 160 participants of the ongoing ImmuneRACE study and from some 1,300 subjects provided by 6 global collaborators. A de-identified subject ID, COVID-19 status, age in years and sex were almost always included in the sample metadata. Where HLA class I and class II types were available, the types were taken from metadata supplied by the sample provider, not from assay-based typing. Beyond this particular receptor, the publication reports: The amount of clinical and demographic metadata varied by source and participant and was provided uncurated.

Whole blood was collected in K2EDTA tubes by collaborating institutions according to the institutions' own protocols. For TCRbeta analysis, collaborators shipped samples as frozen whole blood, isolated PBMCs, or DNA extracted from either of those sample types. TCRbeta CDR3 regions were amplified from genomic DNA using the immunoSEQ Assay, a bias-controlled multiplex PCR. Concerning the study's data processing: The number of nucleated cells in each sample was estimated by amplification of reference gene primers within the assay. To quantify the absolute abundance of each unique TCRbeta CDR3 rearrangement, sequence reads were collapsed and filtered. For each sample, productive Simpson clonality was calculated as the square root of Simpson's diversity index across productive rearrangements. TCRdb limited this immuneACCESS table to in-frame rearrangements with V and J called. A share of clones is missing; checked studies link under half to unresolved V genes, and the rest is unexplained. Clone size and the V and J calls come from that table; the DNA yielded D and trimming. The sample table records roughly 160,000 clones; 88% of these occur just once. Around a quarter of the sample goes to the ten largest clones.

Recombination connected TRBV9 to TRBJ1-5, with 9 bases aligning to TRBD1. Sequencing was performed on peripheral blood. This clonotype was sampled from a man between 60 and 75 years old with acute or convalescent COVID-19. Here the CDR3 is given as CASSAGTGSNQPQHF. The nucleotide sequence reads TGTGCCAGCAGCGCTGGGACAGGGAGCAATCAGCCCCAGCATTTT.